Following are 20 T cell receptor beta chains from one sample sequenced in a study of cytomegalovirus exposure and HLA in healthy donors. PCR used 60 Vbeta primers and 13 Jbeta primers. Assay used: immunoSEQ multiplex PCR; TCRdb lists only in-frame clones, some missing. This table holds 95,000 to 150,000 clones, approximately 80% found once. Sample: PBMCs. The receptors were gathered from a man aged 35-49 years in good health and CMV-seronegative.

The sample holds a few counts of this clone. This chain uses TRBV4-3 with TRBJ2-7; no firm D call. Trimming left V 5 bases short and J 3 bases short, with 11 bases between. The CDR3 sequence is 13 residues long. Germline-derived CDR1 and CDR2 are LGHNA and YSLEER. Here the CDR3 DNA reads TGCGCCAGCAGCTGGCAGTTGAACTACGAGCAGTACTTC. It specifies CASSWQLNYEQYF.

This clone was recorded only once. The chain recombines TRBV9 with TRBJ2-2; perhaps TRBD1 as D (6 bases). Germline V gene sequence: CDR1 SGDLS, CDR2 YYNGEE. CDR3 length equals 15 residues. Trimming removed 2 bases from V and 5 bases from J, with 13 bases in between. CDR3 DNA sequence: TGTGCCAGCAGCGTTAACAGGGAAGTGACCGGGGAGCTGTTTTTT. Encoded protein: CASSVNREVTGELFF.

V and J are TRBV11-2 and TRBJ1-6, with 9 bases matching TRBD1. This CDR3 spans 17 amino acids. Per germline, CDR1 SGHAT and CDR2 FQNNGV. V was pared by 3 bases and J by 7 bases, with 10 bases of the junction left unmatched. In DNA, the CDR3 is TGTGCCAGCAGCTTGGGGGGACAGGGAGGTTTCAATTCACCCCTCCACTTT. Protein: CASSLGGQGGFNSPLHF.

The rearrangement links TRBV9 to TRBJ2-1; no firm D call. V lost 1 base and J lost 6, with 8 bases in between. Germline V gives CDR1 SGDLS, CDR2 YYNGEE. This CDR3 region has 13 residues. CDR3 DNA sequence: TGTGCCAGCAGCGTACAGTTGGCCAATGAGCAGTTCTTC. As protein: CASSVQLANEQFF.

The genes are TRBV30 and TRBJ2-1; 7 bases fit TRBD2. The CDR3 covers 15 residues. Germline V gene sequence: CDR1 GTSNPN, CDR2 SVGIG (reference sequence). Losses at the gene ends were 2 bases for V and 0 bases for J; bases not matched to a gene: 4. Written as DNA, the CDR3 is TGTGCCTGGAGTTACCTAGCGGCCTCCTACAATGAGCAGTTCTTC. Its protein is CAWSYLAASYNEQFF. The variable domain in full, with the rest retrieved from reference TRBV30 and TRBJ2-1, is SQTIHQWPATLVQPVGSPLSLECTVEGTSNPNLYWYRQAAGRGLQLLFYSVGIGQISSEVPQNLSASRPQDRQFILSSKKLLLSDSGFYLCAWSYLAASYNEQFFGPGTRLTVL.

CDR3: CASSFPSGGLGSSYEQYF. The CDR3 DNA follows: TGTGCCAGCAGCTTCCCTAGCGGGGGGCTCGGGAGCTCCTACGAGCAGTACTTC. The chain has TRBV7-8 and TRBJ2-7; 11 bases match TRBD2. Germline CDR1 reads SGHVS; CDR2 reads FQNEAQ. The CDR3 loop spans 18 amino acids. The trim removed 3 bases at V and 0 bases at J, leaving 10 bases unmatched.

This chain uses TRBV9 with TRBJ2-1, with 11 positions matching TRBD2. Germline V gives CDR1 SGDLS, CDR2 YYNGEE. This CDR3 region has 16 residues. Germline trimming cut 4 bases from V and 8 bases from J; bases unmatched to any gene: 11. The CDR3 DNA reads as TGTGCCAGCAGCCCCGCCCCGGGACTAGCGGTCGATGAGCAGTTCTTC. Translated: CASSPAPGLAVDEQFF.

A few counts support this clone. This rearrangement joins TRBV6-5 to TRBJ2-1; TRBD1 agrees at 7 bases. Per the germline V gene, CDR1 is MNHEY and CDR2 is SVGAGI. The CDR3 loop spans 15 amino acids. V was clipped by 2 bases and J by 2 bases; unmatched bases: 3. The CDR3, as DNA: TGTGCCAGCAGTTACGCCGGACAGGCCTACAATGAGCAGTTCTTC. Translating it yields CASSYAGQAYNEQFF.

This clone appeared once. V usage is TRBV27 and J usage is TRBJ1-5; D gene uncertain. Germline V lookup: CDR1 MNHEY, CDR2 SMNVEV (reference sequence). The CDR3 consists of 14 residues. Trimming took off 0 bases at V and 7 bases at J, with 10 bases between the two ends. CDR3 residues: CASSLSPSQQPQHF. DNA for the CDR3: TGTGCCAGCAGTTTATCGCCCTCTCAGCAGCCCCAGCATTTT.

This rearrangement joins TRBV4-1 to TRBJ2-3; D uncertain. Germline lookup yields CDR1 MGHRA and CDR2 YSYEKL. This CDR3 has 12 residues. V dropped 3 bases and J dropped 3 bases, with 4 bases sitting between them. CDR3 sequence (DNA): TGCGCCAGCAGCCAGGAGACAGATACGCAGTATTTT. Residues: CASSQETDTQYF.

This chain links TRBV4-1 with TRBJ1-5; D unclear. Germline CDR1 is MGHRA and CDR2 is YSYEKL. The CDR3 length is 14 residues. V was shortened by 2 bases and J by 1 base, with 6 bases between the two germline ends. The CDR3 DNA is TGCGCCAGCAGCCAAATACTAAGCAATCAGCCCCAGCATTTT. Translated: CASSQILSNQPQHF.

This clone came up a few times. The rearrangement uses TRBV11-2 and TRBJ1-5, with D possibly being TRBD1 (6 bases). This CDR3 is built from 13 residues. V was clipped by 2 bases and J by 5 bases, with 7 bases between them. The germline CDR1 and CDR2 sequences are SGHAT and FQNNGV. The CDR3 loop is CASSLTGYQPQHF. The CDR3 DNA reads as TGTGCCAGCAGCTTAACAGGGTATCAGCCCCAGCATTTT.

This clone was detected only a few times. The chain carries TRBV4-2 and TRBJ2-3; 7 nucleotides agree with TRBD2. Germline-derived CDR1 and CDR2 are LGHNA and YNFKEQ. V gave up 4 bases and J gave up 8 bases; unmatched junction bases: 0. This CDR3 is built from 11 residues. CDR3 nucleotide sequence: TGTGCCAGCAGCCGGGGGGGTACGCAGTATTTT. It translates to CASSRGGTQYF.

This clone showed up just once. One junction end disagrees with the germline gene, perhaps due to a read error. V is TRBV19 and J is TRBJ1-2; 9 positions match TRBD1. CDR1 is LNHDA, CDR2 SQIVND, per germline (reference sequence). The CDR3 has 16 amino acids. The CDR3 protein is CTSSTETGGGSYGYTF. CDR3 DNA: TGTACCAGTAGTACGGAGACAGGGGGAGGGAGCTATGGCTACACCTTC. Full variable domain (outside the CDR3, taken from reference TRBV19 and TRBJ1-2): DGGITQSPKYLFRKEGQNVTLSCEQNLNHDAMYWYRQDPGQGLRLIYYSQIVNDFQKGDIAEGYSVSREKKESFPLTVTSAQKNPTAFYLCTSSTETGGGSYGYTFGSGTRLTVV.

The chain combines TRBV11-2 with TRBJ2-7, with a weak D call TRBD2 (6 bases). The CDR3 runs to 15 residues. Germline assignment: CDR1 SGHAT and CDR2 FQNNGV. The V and J ends lost 4 bases and 9 bases respectively, with 22 bases between them. In DNA form, the CDR3 reads TGTGCCAGCAGCTCCCTCCGCGCCATCTTCGGGGGGCAGTACTTC. It encodes CASSSLRAIFGGQYF.

This chain joins TRBV19 and TRBJ1-5; D not resolved. Germline CDR1 is LNHDA and CDR2 is SQIVND (reference sequence). Trimming left V 8 bases short and J 2 bases short, with 13 bases between. This CDR3 is 14 amino acids long. Written as DNA, the CDR3 is TGTGCCAGTGGCGCGGCATTGCGCAATCAGCCCCAGCATTTT. Translating it yields CASGAALRNQPQHF.

CDR3 residues: CASSLSGNTEAFF. The CDR3, as DNA: TGTGCCAGCAGCTTGTCAGGGAACACTGAAGCTTTCTTT. This chain connects TRBV7-3 to TRBJ1-1; D remains unclear. CDR3 length: 13 amino acids. Germline V CDR1 and CDR2: SGHTA, FQGTGA. Trimming stripped 3 bases from V and 1 base from J, with 6 bases between.

This chain uses TRBV5-4 with TRBJ1-6; D is perhaps TRBD1 (6 bases). Germline V gives CDR1 SGHNT, CDR2 YYREEE (reference sequence). The length of the CDR3 is 15 residues. V was shortened by 3 bases and J by 10 bases, with 17 bases between the two germline ends. The CDR3 DNA reads TGTGCCAGCAGCTATCCGGGACAATATGGGTCACCCCTCCACTTT. Its translation is CASSYPGQYGSPLHF.

DNA for the CDR3: TGTGCCAGTACCAGGTTGGGAGCAGGGGTGGACGAGCAGTTCTTC. It yields the protein CASTRLGAGVDEQFF. The chain uses TRBV19 and TRBJ2-1, with D perhaps TRBD1 (6 bases). The CDR3 covers 15 residues. The V and J ends lost 7 bases and 10 bases respectively, with 23 bases between them. Germline-derived CDR1 and CDR2 are LNHDA and SQIVND (reference sequence).

The CDR3 here is CASTPLGGGVYEKLFF. The CDR3 bases are TGTGCCAGCACGCCTTTGGGGGGAGGCGTGTATGAAAAACTGTTTTTT. The chain has TRBV6-6 and TRBJ1-4; perhaps TRBD1 as D (5 bases). Trimming shortened V by 7 bases and J by 6 bases, and 21 bases separated the two germline ends. Germline V lookup: CDR1 MNHNY, CDR2 SVGAGI (reference sequence). The CDR3 is 16 residues long.